A single sample is the source of the 25 T cell receptor beta chains below, sequenced in a study of T cell clones after liver transplantation. The data were produced by immunoSEQ multiplex PCR, yet TCRdb's version contains in-frame clones alone and is incomplete. The repertoire holds some 20,000 clones, with around 90% as singletons. This specimen consisted of CD8+ T cells from blood, obtained before liver transplant. The receptors were gathered from a human donor who received a liver transplant.

This chain uses TRBV9 with TRBJ1-5; D is unresolved. Germline V gives CDR1 SGDLS, CDR2 YYNGEE. V shed 0 bases and J shed 6 bases, with 13 bases lying between them. This CDR3 has 15 residues. This CDR3 reads CASSVGTEGGQPQHF. The CDR3 DNA follows: TGTGCCAGCAGCGTAGGAACCGAAGGAGGTCAGCCCCAGCATTTT.

The chain has TRBV11-2 and TRBJ2-7; no reliable D call. Germline CDR1 and CDR2: SGHAT and FQNNGV. V was clipped by 5 bases and J by 3 bases, with 14 bases between them. The CDR3 covers 14 residues. CDR3 residues: CASSHEGNFYEQYF. The CDR3 bases are TGTGCCAGCAGCCATGAAGGGAATTTCTACGAGCAGTACTTC.

This chain uses TRBV5-4 with TRBJ2-7; 13 bases are a match to TRBD2. The V gene's germline CDR1 is SGHNT and CDR2 YYREEE (reference sequence). The CDR3 spans 17 residues. V was clipped by 3 bases and J by 4 bases; unmatched bases: 10. Written as DNA, the CDR3 is TGTGCCAGCAGCTGGTGGACTAGCGGGAGATTGGTGTACGAGCAGTACTTC. Residues: CASSWWTSGRLVYEQYF.

The chain couples TRBV7-8 to TRBJ2-5; D remains ambiguous. Deletions cut 5 bases from V and 4 bases from J, with 17 bases between. Per germline, CDR1 SGHVS and CDR2 FQNEAQ. This CDR3 region has 15 residues. The CDR3 DNA reads TGTGCCAGCAGCCTCCTTCATAGGGTGGGAGAGACCCAGTACTTC. Amino acid sequence: CASSLLHRVGETQYF.

J is TRBJ2-1 and V is TRBV27; D possibly uses TRBD1 or TRBD2 (6 bases each). Germline V gene data show CDR1 as MNHEY and CDR2 as SMNVEV (reference sequence). Trimming removed 3 bases at V and 8 bases at J, with 11 bases between. The CDR3 is 13 residues long. CDR3 nucleotides: TGTGCCAGCAGTTTTGAGGGGGGCCATGAGCAGTTCTTC. This translates into CASSFEGGHEQFF.

The sample holds one count of this clone. In DNA, the CDR3 is TGTGCCAGCAGACCCGAGGGCTCCTACGAGCAGTACTTC. Protein sequence: CASRPEGSYEQYF. This sequence joins TRBV28 and TRBJ2-7; D perhaps matches TRBD2 (5 bases). V lost 6 bases and J lost 0, with 9 bases in between. This CDR3 is built from 13 residues. Germline assignment: CDR1 MDHEN and CDR2 SYDVKM.

The rearrangement links TRBV19 to TRBJ1-1; no reliable D call. CDR1 LNHDA and CDR2 SQIVND come from the germline V gene (reference sequence). Between the trimmed V and J ends, which lost 11 bases and 4 bases, there was a span of 14 bases. This CDR3 spans 12 amino acids. CDR3 coding DNA: TGTGCCTGCGCTTCCACCAGCACTGAAGCTTTCTTT. Its protein product is CACASTSTEAFF.

CDR3 sequence: CASSPGQLMNIQYF. The CDR3 coding sequence is TGTGCCAGCAGTCCGGGACAGCTTATGAACATTCAGTACTTC. The rearrangement links TRBV28 to TRBJ2-4, with 7 bases matching TRBD1. Trimming cost V 5 bases and J 7 bases; bases outside gene matches: 8. Germline V CDR1 and CDR2: MDHEN, SYDVKM. CDR3 size: 14 residues.

This clone was recorded a few times. The chain links TRBV4-1 to TRBJ2-7; 10 bases fit TRBD1. The J segment lost 4 bases and the V segment lost 4 bases, leaving 7 bases of the junction unmatched. Germline values: CDR1 MGHRA, CDR2 YSYEKL. CDR3 size: 15 residues. CDR3 DNA: TGCGCCAGCAGCCGAACCGGGACAGGGGAGTACGAGCAGTACTTC. This codes for CASSRTGTGEYEQYF.

The rearrangement joins TRBV27 to TRBJ1-2; a weak D match, TRBD1 (6 bases). Germline V gives CDR1 MNHEY, CDR2 SMNVEV (reference sequence). The CDR3 is made up of 14 amino acids. Trimming removed 6 bases from V and 4 bases from J, with 15 bases in between. The CDR3: CASSPGGRGYGYTF. Here the CDR3 DNA reads TGTGCCAGCAGCCCCGGGGGGCGAGGCTATGGCTACACCTTC.

The J gene is TRBJ2-2, the V gene TRBV7-9; D ambiguous. CDR3 length: 15 residues. Germline CDR1 is SEHNR and CDR2 is FQNEAQ (reference sequence). Deletions cut 5 bases from V and 4 bases from J, with 14 bases between. The CDR3 spells CASSPVRDSTGELFF. The CDR3 region has the DNA TGTGCCAGCAGCCCAGTACGCGATAGCACCGGGGAGCTGTTTTTT.

This chain joins TRBV28 and TRBJ1-1, with D tentatively TRBD1 (5 bases). The CDR3 sequence is 15 residues long. Germline CDR1 and CDR2: MDHEN and SYDVKM. Trimming cost V 5 bases and J 1 base, with 14 bases left between them. CDR3 loop: CASSPYRFQNTEAFF. The CDR3 bases are TGTGCCAGCAGTCCTTACAGGTTCCAGAACACTGAAGCTTTCTTT. Full variable domain (outside the CDR3, taken from reference TRBV28 and TRBJ1-1): DVKVTQSSRYLVKRTGEKVFLECVQDMDHENMFWYRQDPGLGLRLIYFSYDVKMKEKGDIPEGYSVSREKKERFSLILESASTNQTSMYLCASSPYRFQNTEAFFGQGTRLTVV.

The rearrangement joins TRBV2 to TRBJ2-7; D might be TRBD1 or TRBD2, each matching 5 bases. V shed 10 bases and J shed 3 bases, with 19 bases lying between them. The CDR3 length is 14 residues. Germline CDR1 and CDR2: SNHLY and FYNNEI. The CDR3 DNA reads as TGTGCCATGTCGCCCGGGACCAACCACTACGAGCAGTACTTC. It specifies CAMSPGTNHYEQYF.

Regarding this clone: At one of its ends the junction is not consistent with the germline gene, which may arise from a read error. J is TRBJ2-3 and V is TRBV11-2; TRBD2 aligns across 10 bases. From germline, CDR1 is SGHAT and CDR2 FQNNGV. The CDR3 is 11 residues long. The CDR3 loop is CASSSGLAEHF. The CDR3 bases are TGTGCCAGCAGCTCCGGACTAGCGGAACATTTT.

J is TRBJ2-1 and V is TRBV30; D is undetermined. Trimming left V 2 bases short and J 5 bases short, with 7 bases between. The CDR3 spans 12 residues. The germline V gene has CDR1 GTSNPN and CDR2 SVGIG (reference sequence). The CDR3 region has the DNA TGTGCCTGGAGTCCGCATGACAATGAGCAGTTCTTC. It is translated as CAWSPHDNEQFF. Variable domain in full (rest from reference TRBV30 and TRBJ2-1): SQTIHQWPATLVQPVGSPLSLECTVEGTSNPNLYWYRQAAGRGLQLLFYSVGIGQISSEVPQNLSASRPQDRQFILSSKKLLLSDSGFYLCAWSPHDNEQFFGPGTRLTVL.

This clone showed up just once. The chain has TRBV5-4 and TRBJ2-7; D might be TRBD2 (5 bases). Germline V gene lookup returns CDR1 SGHNT and CDR2 YYREEE (reference sequence). CDR3 length: 15 amino acids. Deletions cut 5 bases from V and 1 base from J, with 16 bases between. The CDR3 DNA follows: TGTGCCAGCAGTTTTGGACTCGCCCCATCCTACGAGCAGTACTTC. Residues: CASSFGLAPSYEQYF.

CDR3: CAISDQDRAPSDYGYTF. As DNA, the CDR3 is TGTGCCATCAGTGATCAAGACAGGGCCCCAAGCGACTATGGCTACACCTTC. The V call is TRBV10-3, the J call TRBJ1-2; 7 nucleotides line up with TRBD1. The V segment lost 3 bases and the J segment 3 bases; nucleotides outside the gene matches: 13. The V gene's germline CDR1 is ENHRY and CDR2 SYGVKD. The CDR3 sequence is 17 residues long.

The J gene is TRBJ2-2, the V gene TRBV5-6; D may correspond to TRBD1 or TRBD2 (7 bases each). The V end lost 4 bases, the J end lost 0 bases, and 10 bases lay between the germline ends. The V gene's germline CDR1 is SGHDT and CDR2 YYEEEE. The CDR3 runs to 15 residues. The CDR3: CASSPGGANTGELFF. CDR3 DNA sequence: TGTGCCAGCAGCCCAGGGGGGGCGAACACCGGGGAGCTGTTTTTT.

The rearrangement uses TRBV4-3 and TRBJ2-3, with TRBD1 matching 12 bases. Germline V gene data show CDR1 as LGHNA and CDR2 as YSLEER. The CDR3 sequence is 17 residues long. V gave up 4 bases and J gave up 7 bases; unmatched junction bases: 12. The CDR3: CASSPYSGTGGRNTQYF. CDR3 sequence (DNA): TGCGCCAGCAGCCCTTATTCCGGGACAGGGGGCAGGAATACGCAGTATTTT.

The V call is TRBV28, the J call TRBJ2-7; D possibly uses TRBD1 or TRBD2 (7 bases each). CDR1 is MDHEN, CDR2 SYDVKM, per germline. The V end was cut by 2 bases, the J end by 9 bases, with 11 bases between. This CDR3 has 12 residues. CDR3 coding DNA: TGTGCCAGCAGTTTACCCAGGGGGGGGCAGTACTTC. Protein: CASSLPRGGQYF.

The CDR3 sequence is CASSHGQGVDTQYF. The CDR3 coding sequence is TGTGCCAGTAGTCATGGACAGGGTGTAGATACGCAGTATTTT. The chain employs TRBV19 and TRBJ2-3; 8 nucleotides match TRBD1. CDR3 length: 14 amino acids. J gave up 5 bases and V 5 bases, and 6 bases lay outside the gene matches. CDR1 and CDR2 (germline): LNHDA, SQIVND (reference sequence).

This chain joins TRBV7-6 and TRBJ2-7, with TRBD1 identical over 7 bases. The length of the CDR3 is 14 residues. V shed 5 bases, J shed 2 bases, and the junction held 6 bases outside the gene matches. The germline V gene encodes CDR1 SGHVS and CDR2 FNYEAQ. The CDR3 region has the DNA TGTGCCAGCAGCGATGGACAGGCCCCCTACGAGCAGTACTTC. Protein product: CASSDGQAPYEQYF.

The chain carries TRBV27 and TRBJ2-4, with TRBD1 matching over 9 bases. Germline V CDR1 and CDR2: MNHEY, SMNVEV (reference sequence). V shed 6 bases and J 1 base; nucleotides not matched to a gene: 4. CDR3 length: 15 amino acids. CDR3 region: CASSPGQGAKNIQYF. The CDR3 bases are TGTGCCAGCAGCCCAGGACAGGGGGCCAAAAACATTCAGTACTTC.

This chain joins TRBV13 and TRBJ1-3; D call uncertain. This CDR3 contains 13 residues. V was trimmed by 1 base and J by 1 base, leaving 2 bases between them. Germline loops: CDR1 PRHDT, CDR2 FYEKMQ (reference sequence). Here the CDR3 DNA reads TGTGCCAGCAGCTTAGAGTCTGGAAACACCATATATTTT. It translates to CASSLESGNTIYF.

The CDR3 coding sequence is TGTGCCAGCAGTTTTAGGGACACAGCCTACGAGCAGTACTTC. Protein product: CASSFRDTAYEQYF. The chain employs TRBV27 and TRBJ2-7, with D tentatively TRBD1 (6 bases). In germline, CDR1 is MNHEY, CDR2 SMNVEV (reference sequence). Trimming cost V 3 bases and J 2 bases, with 11 bases left between them. The CDR3 is 14 amino acids.